This record concerns one TCR beta chain sequence. Authors' processing steps: Amplified reference gene primers provided the basis for estimating nucleated cell counts. Profiling relied on immunoSEQ multiplex PCR, and the TCRdb table lists in-frame clones only, not all of them. V, J and clone size reflect that table, while D and trimming were determined from the DNA. The top ten clones hold less than 5% of a sample with about 110,000 clones, under 85% of them seen once. This entry comes from a study of blood T cell repertoires in COVID-19. About the research overall: Specimens from acute and convalescent COVID-19 originated in the United States, Italy and Spain. T cells, B-cell-depleted T cells, or PBMCs provided the cDNA or gDNA that served as material.

The CDR3 loop spans 15 amino acids. Per the germline V gene, CDR1 is SGHVT and CDR2 is SQSDAQ. V trimming: 1 base; J trimming: 3 bases; junction bases outside the gene matches: 5. The source material was peripheral blood. The TCR comes from a woman in her seventies with acute or convalescent COVID-19. The chain combines TRBV7-4 with TRBJ1-1; TRBD1 matches 7 bases. The CDR3 spells CASSLDRQGDTEAFF. The CDR3 bases are TGTGCCAGCAGCTTAGACCGGCAGGGGGACACTGAAGCTTTCTTT.